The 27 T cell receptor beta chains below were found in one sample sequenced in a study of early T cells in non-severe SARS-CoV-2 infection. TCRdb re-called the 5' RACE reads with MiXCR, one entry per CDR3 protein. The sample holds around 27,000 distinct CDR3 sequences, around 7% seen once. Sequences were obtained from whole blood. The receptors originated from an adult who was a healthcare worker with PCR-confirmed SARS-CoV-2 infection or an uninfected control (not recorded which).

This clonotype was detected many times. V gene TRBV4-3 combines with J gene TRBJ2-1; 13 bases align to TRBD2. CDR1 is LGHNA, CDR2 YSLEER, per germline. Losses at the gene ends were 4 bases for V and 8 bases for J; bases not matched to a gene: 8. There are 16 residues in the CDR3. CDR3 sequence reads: CASSPRLAGGVDEQFF. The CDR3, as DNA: TGCGCCAGCAGCCCCAGACTAGCGGGGGGTGTAGATGAGCAGTTCTTC.

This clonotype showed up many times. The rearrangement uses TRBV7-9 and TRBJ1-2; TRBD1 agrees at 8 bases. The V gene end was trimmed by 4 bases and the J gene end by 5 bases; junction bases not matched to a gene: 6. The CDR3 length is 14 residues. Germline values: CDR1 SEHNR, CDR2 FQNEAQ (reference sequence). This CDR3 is CASSYGQGGYGYTF. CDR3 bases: TGTGCCAGCAGCTATGGACAGGGCGGTTATGGCTACACCTTC. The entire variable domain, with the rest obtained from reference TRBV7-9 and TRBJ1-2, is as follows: DTGVSQNPRHKITKRGQNVTFRCDPISEHNRLYWYRQTLGQGPEFLTYFQNEAQLEKSRLLSDRFSAERPKGSFSTLEIQRTEQGDSAMYLCASSYGQGGYGYTFGSGTRLTVV.

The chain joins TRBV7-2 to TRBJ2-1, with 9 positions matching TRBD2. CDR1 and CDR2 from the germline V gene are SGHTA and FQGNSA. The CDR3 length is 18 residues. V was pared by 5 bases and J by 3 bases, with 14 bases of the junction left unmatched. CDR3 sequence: CASSLPGLAWGDYNEQFF. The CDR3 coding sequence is TGTGCCAGCAGCCTCCCCGGACTAGCGTGGGGAGACTACAATGAGCAGTTCTTC.

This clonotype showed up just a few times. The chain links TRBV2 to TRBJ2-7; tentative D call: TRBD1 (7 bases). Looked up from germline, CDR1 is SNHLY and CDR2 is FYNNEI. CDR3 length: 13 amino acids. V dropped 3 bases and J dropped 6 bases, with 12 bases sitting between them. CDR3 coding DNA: TGTGCCAGCAGTGAGGAGGGGGCGCTCGAGCAGTACTTC. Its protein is CASSEEGALEQYF. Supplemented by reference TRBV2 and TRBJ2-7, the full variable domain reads EPEVTQTPSHQVTQMGQEVILRCVPISNHLYFYWYRQILGQKVEFLVSFYNNEISEKSEIFDDQFSVERPDGSNFTLKIRSTKLEDSAMYFCASSEEGALEQYFGPGTRLTVT.

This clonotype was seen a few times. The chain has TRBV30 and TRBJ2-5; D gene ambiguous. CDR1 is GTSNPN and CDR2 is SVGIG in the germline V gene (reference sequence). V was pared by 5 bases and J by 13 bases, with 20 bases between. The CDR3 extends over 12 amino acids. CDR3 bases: TGTGCCTGGGCTTTGACGGGTAGAGTTTCGTACTTC. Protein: CAWALTGRVSYF.

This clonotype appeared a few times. The CDR3 sequence is CASSGSGASGNTIYF. The CDR3 region has the DNA TGTGCCAGCAGTGGGTCAGGGGCCTCTGGAAACACCATATATTTT. This chain joins TRBV2 and TRBJ1-3; the D gene is possibly TRBD1 (6 bases). The CDR3 is made up of 15 amino acids. In germline, CDR1 is SNHLY, CDR2 FYNNEI. The V gene lost 4 bases and the J gene lost 0 bases, with 10 bases spanning the gap.

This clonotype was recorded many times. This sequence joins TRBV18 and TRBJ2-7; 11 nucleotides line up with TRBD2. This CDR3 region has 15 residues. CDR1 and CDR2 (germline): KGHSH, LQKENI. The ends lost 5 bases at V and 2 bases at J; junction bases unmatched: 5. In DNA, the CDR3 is TGTGCCAGCTCAGATCTGGGACTAGCGGCCTACGAGCAGTACTTC. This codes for CASSDLGLAAYEQYF.

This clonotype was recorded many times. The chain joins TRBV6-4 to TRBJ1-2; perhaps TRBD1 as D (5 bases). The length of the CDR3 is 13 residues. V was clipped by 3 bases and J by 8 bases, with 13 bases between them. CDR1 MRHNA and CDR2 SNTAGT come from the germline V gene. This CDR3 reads CASSEPPRGGYTF. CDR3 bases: TGTGCCAGCAGTGAACCCCCGCGGGGGGGCTACACCTTC.

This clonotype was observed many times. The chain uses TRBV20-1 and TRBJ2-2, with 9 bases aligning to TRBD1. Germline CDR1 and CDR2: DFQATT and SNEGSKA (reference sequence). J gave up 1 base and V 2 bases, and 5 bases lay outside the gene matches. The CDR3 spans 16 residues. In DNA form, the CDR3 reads TGCAGTGCTAGAATAATGGGACAGGGGAACACCGGGGAGCTGTTTTTT. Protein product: CSARIMGQGNTGELFF.

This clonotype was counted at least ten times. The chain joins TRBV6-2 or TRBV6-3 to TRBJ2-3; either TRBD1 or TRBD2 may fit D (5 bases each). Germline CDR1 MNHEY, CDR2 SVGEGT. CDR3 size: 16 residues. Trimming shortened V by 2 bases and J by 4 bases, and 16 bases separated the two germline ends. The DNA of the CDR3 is TGTGCCAGCAGTTACAAGGGGACGCGCGGCGCAGATACGCAGTATTTT. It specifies CASSYKGTRGADTQYF.

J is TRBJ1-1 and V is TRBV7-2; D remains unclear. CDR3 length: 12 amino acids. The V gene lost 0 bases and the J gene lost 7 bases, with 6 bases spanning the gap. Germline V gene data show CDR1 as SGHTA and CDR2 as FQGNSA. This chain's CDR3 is CASSLAEYEAFF. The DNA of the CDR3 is TGTGCCAGCAGCTTAGCTGAATATGAAGCTTTCTTT.

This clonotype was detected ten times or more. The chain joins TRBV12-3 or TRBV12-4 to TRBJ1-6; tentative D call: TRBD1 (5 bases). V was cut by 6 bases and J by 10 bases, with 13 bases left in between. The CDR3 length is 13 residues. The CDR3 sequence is CASSRAEGSPLHF. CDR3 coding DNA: TGTGCCAGCAGCAGGGCGGAAGGATCACCCCTCCACTTT.

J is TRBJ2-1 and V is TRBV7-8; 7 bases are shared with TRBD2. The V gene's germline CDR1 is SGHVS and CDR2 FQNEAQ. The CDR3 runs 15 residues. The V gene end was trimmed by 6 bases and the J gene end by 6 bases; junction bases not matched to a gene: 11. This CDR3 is CASSFPRVAGNEQFF. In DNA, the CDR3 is TGTGCCAGCAGTTTCCCGAGGGTAGCGGGCAATGAGCAGTTCTTC.

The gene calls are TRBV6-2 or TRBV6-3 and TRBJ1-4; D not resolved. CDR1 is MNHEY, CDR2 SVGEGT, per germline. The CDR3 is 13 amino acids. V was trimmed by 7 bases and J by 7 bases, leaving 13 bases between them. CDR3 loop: CASKTPTGEKLFF. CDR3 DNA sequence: TGTGCCAGCAAAACCCCGACGGGTGAAAAACTGTTTTTT.

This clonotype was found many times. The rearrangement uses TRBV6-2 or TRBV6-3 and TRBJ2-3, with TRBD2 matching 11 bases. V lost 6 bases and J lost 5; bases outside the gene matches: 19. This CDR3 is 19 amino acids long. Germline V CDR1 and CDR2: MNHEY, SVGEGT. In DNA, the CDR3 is TGTGCCAGCAGCCTCGTGGGACAGGGTGTAGCGGGGGGGCGAGATACGCAGTATTTT. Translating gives CASSLVGQGVAGGRDTQYF.

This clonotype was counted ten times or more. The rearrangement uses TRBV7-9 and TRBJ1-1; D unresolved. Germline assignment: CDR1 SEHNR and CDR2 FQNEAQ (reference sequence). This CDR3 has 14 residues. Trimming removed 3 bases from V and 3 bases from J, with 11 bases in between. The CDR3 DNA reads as TGTGCCAGCAGCTTTTACCCTTCCGACACTGAAGCTTTCTTT. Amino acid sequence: CASSFYPSDTEAFF. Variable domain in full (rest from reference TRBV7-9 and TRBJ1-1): DTGVSQNPRHKITKRGQNVTFRCDPISEHNRLYWYRQTLGQGPEFLTYFQNEAQLEKSRLLSDRFSAERPKGSFSTLEIQRTEQGDSAMYLCASSFYPSDTEAFFGQGTRLTVV.

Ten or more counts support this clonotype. CDR3 sequence (DNA): TGTGCCAGCAGTCGCGGAGCCTACAATGAGCAGTTCTTC. As protein: CASSRGAYNEQFF. This chain links TRBV27 with TRBJ2-1; D is uncertain. V was trimmed by 5 bases and J by 2 bases, leaving 7 bases between them. This CDR3 has 13 amino acids. CDR1 is MNHEY, CDR2 SMNVEV, per germline (reference sequence).

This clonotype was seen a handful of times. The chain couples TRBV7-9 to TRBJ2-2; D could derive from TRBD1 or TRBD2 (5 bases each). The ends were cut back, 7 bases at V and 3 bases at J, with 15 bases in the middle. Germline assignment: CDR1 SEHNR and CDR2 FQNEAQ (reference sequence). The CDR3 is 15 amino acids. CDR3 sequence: CASIHSGRDTGELFF. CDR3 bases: TGTGCCAGCATTCACTCGGGGCGGGACACCGGGGAGCTGTTTTTT.

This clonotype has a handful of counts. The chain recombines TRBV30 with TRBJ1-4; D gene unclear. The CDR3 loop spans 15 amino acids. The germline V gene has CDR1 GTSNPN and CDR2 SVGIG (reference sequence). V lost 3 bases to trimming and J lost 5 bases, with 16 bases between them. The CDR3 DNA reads TGTGCCTGGAGATCTCAGACGGTACAGAATGAAAAACTGTTTTTT. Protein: CAWRSQTVQNEKLFF. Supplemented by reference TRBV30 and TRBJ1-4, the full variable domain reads SQTIHQWPATLVQPVGSPLSLECTVEGTSNPNLYWYRQAAGRGLQLLFYSVGIGQISSEVPQNLSASRPQDRQFILSSKKLLLSDSGFYLCAWRSQTVQNEKLFFGSGTQLSVL.

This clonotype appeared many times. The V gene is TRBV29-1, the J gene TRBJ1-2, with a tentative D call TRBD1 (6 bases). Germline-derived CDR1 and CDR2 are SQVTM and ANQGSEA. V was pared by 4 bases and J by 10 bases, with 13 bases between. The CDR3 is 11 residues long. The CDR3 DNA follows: TGCAGCGTTGCACAGGGAGGAGACTACACCTTC. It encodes CSVAQGGDYTF.

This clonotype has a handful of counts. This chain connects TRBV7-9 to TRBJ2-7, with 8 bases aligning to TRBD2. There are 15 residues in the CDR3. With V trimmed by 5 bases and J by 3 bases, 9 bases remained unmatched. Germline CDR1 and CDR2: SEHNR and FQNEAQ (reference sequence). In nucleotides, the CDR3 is TGTGCCAGCAGCCGAAGCGGGAGCGCTGACTACGAGCAGTACTTC. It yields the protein CASSRSGSADYEQYF.

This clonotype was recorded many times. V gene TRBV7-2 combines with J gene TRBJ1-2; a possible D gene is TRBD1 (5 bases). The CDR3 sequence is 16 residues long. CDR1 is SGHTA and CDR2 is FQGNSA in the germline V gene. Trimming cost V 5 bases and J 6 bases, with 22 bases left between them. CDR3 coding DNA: TGTGCCAGCAGCCCCCGAGCTCCGACCGGGACGGATGGCTACACCTTC. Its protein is CASSPRAPTGTDGYTF.

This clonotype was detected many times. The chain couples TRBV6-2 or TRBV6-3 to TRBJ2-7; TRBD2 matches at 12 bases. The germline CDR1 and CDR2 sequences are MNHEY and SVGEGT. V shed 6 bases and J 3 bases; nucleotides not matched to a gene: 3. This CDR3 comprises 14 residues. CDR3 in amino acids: CASRLAGGYYEQYF. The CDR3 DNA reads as TGTGCCAGCAGACTAGCGGGAGGCTACTACGAGCAGTACTTC.

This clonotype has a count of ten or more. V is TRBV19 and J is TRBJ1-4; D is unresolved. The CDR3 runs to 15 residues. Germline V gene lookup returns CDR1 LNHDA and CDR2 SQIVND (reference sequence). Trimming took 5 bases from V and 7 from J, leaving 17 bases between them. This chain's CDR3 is CASSHRGGTGEKLFF. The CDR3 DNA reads TGTGCCAGTAGTCACCGAGGAGGAACGGGTGAAAAACTGTTTTTT. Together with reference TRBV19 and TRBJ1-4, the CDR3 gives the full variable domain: DGGITQSPKYLFRKEGQNVTLSCEQNLNHDAMYWYRQDPGQGLRLIYYSQIVNDFQKGDIAEGYSVSREKKESFPLTVTSAQKNPTAFYLCASSHRGGTGEKLFFGSGTQLSVL.

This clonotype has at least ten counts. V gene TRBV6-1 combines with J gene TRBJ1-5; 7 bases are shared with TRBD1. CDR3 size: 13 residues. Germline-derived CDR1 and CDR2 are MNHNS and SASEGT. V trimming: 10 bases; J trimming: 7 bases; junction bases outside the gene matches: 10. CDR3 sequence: CATREGAGQPQHF. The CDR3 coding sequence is TGTGCCACCCGGGAGGGGGCTGGCCAGCCCCAGCATTTT.

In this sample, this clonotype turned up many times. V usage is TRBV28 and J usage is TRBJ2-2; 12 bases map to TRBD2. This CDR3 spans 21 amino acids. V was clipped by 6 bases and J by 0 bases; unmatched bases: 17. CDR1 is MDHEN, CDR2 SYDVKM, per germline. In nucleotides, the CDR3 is TGTGCCAGCAGGGAGACAGGAGCGGGACTAGCGGGCGATGCGAACACCGGGGAGCTGTTTTTT. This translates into CASRETGAGLAGDANTGELFF.

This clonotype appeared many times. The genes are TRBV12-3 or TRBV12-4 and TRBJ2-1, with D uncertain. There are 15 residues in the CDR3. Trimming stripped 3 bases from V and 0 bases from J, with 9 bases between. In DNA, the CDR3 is TGTGCCAGCAGTTTTCCCGAAATCTCCTACAATGAGCAGTTCTTC. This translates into CASSFPEISYNEQFF.